This entry lists 27 T cell receptor beta chains sequenced from one sample in a study of CD8+CD57+ T cells in acquired aplastic anemia. Genomic DNA, the template, was used for profiling of the TCR beta VDJ and CDR3. MiXCR was run by TCRdb on the reads, yielding one entry per CDR3 protein. This table holds around 250,000 distinct CDR3 sequences, approximately 55% found once. The sample was sorted CD4+, CD8+, or CD8+CD57+ T cells (not recorded which) from PBMCs. These receptors came from a human donor with severe aplastic anemia or a healthy control (not recorded which).

In its sample, this clonotype was seen a few times. J is TRBJ2-7 and V is TRBV5-1; D gene ambiguous. Germline V gives CDR1 SGHRS, CDR2 YFSETQ. Trimming pared 0 bases from V and 2 bases from J, leaving 6 bases between. The CDR3 covers 13 residues. This chain's CDR3 is CASSLEATYEQYF. CDR3 bases: TGCGCCAGCAGCTTGGAGGCAACCTACGAGCAGTACTTC.

This clonotype has ten or more counts. The chain links TRBV6-6 to TRBJ2-7; D is ambiguous. V shed 2 bases and J shed 3 bases, with 20 bases lying between them. CDR3 length: 17 residues. Germline V gives CDR1 MNHNY, CDR2 SVGAGI (reference sequence). The CDR3 loop is CASSYTPPSRVGYEQYF. The CDR3 DNA follows: TGTGCCAGCAGTTACACACCCCCATCCCGTGTTGGCTACGAGCAGTACTTC.

The gene calls are TRBV20-1 and TRBJ2-1; tentative D call: TRBD2 (5 bases). Germline V lookup: CDR1 DFQATT, CDR2 SNEGSKA (reference sequence). The length of the CDR3 is 14 residues. V gave up 5 bases and J gave up 2 bases, with 13 bases separating them. CDR3 residues: CSAAEDQAYNEQFF. The CDR3 nucleotides read TGCAGTGCTGCGGAGGATCAAGCCTACAATGAGCAGTTCTTC.

In this sample, this clonotype turned up a few times. V usage is TRBV10-3 and J usage is TRBJ1-2, with D uncertain. The CDR3 has 13 residues. Trimming removed 2 bases at V and 7 bases at J, with 11 bases between. In germline, CDR1 is ENHRY, CDR2 SYGVKD. The CDR3 protein is CAISEPGRRGYTF. The DNA for the CDR3 is TGTGCCATCAGTGAGCCTGGGAGGCGTGGCTACACCTTC.

This clonotype was recorded many times. This chain links TRBV24-1 with TRBJ2-1; maybe TRBD2 (5 bases). V was clipped by 7 bases and J by 10 bases, with 16 bases between them. CDR1 and CDR2 from the germline V gene are KGHDR and SFDVKD. The CDR3 consists of 13 residues. The CDR3 region has the DNA TGTGCCACCAGGAGAAGTGGAGAGGGCGAGCAGTTCTTC. Its translation is CATRRSGEGEQFF.

In this sample, this clonotype turned up many times. The chain carries TRBV2 and TRBJ2-5; 15 bases align to TRBD2. The V segment lost 4 bases and the J segment 7 bases; nucleotides outside the gene matches: 7. This CDR3 is built from 16 residues. Germline V gives CDR1 SNHLY, CDR2 FYNNEI. The CDR3 spells CASSARTSGGGRTQYF. The CDR3 nucleotides read TGTGCCAGCAGTGCTCGGACTAGCGGGGGGGGGAGGACCCAGTACTTC.

The chain recombines TRBV10-3 with TRBJ2-3, with TRBD2 identical over 10 bases. The germline V gene encodes CDR1 ENHRY and CDR2 SYGVKD. CDR3 length: 19 residues. With V trimmed by 8 bases and J by 14 bases, 31 bases remained unmatched. CDR3 in amino acids: CAIHTSGVLRNWGTDKLYF. The CDR3 DNA sequence: TGTGCCATCCATACTAGCGGGGTCCTACGCAACTGGGGCACAGATAAGCTGTATTTT.

Remarks on this clonotype: At one end the junction does not follow the germline gene, possibly because of a read error. The rearrangement uses TRBV10-3 and TRBJ2-1, with no clear D. Germline-derived CDR1 and CDR2 are ENHRY and SYGVKD. The length of the CDR3 is 12 residues. CDR3 in DNA: TGTGCCACCAATGGGTATTACAGTGAGCAGTTCTTC. This encodes CATNGYYSEQFF.

This chain uses TRBV7-2 with TRBJ2-7; a possible D gene is TRBD1 (5 bases). The germline V gene encodes CDR1 SGHTA and CDR2 FQGNSA. The CDR3 length is 17 residues. V lost 1 base, J lost 2 bases, and 18 bases lay in between. CDR3 nucleotides: TGTGCCAGCAGCTTAGGTCGTCGACCACAGGTAACCTACGAGCAGTACTTC. Encoded protein: CASSLGRRPQVTYEQYF.

The rearrangement joins TRBV5-8 to TRBJ1-4, with D unclear. Between the trimmed V and J ends, which lost 4 bases and 5 bases, there was a span of 15 bases. The CDR3 runs 15 residues. Germline V CDR1 and CDR2: SGHTS, YDEGEE. As DNA, the CDR3 is TGTGCCAGCAGCCGAACGGAGGCCTGGAATGAAAAACTGTTTTTT. Amino acids: CASSRTEAWNEKLFF.

The gene calls are TRBV6-5 and TRBJ2-5; weak D call: TRBD2 (6 bases). Trimming shortened V by 8 bases and J by 11 bases, and 18 bases separated the two germline ends. Germline V lookup: CDR1 MNHEY, CDR2 SVGAGI. The CDR3 extends over 12 amino acids. CDR3 in amino acids: CASAGLGEKQYF. The CDR3 region has the DNA TGTGCCAGCGCGGGACTCGGCGAGAAACAGTACTTC.

This chain uses TRBV7-9 with TRBJ1-4; 9 bases are a match to TRBD1. The V segment lost 3 bases and the J segment 14 bases; nucleotides outside the gene matches: 13. Germline CDR1 is SEHNR and CDR2 is FQNEAQ (reference sequence). This CDR3 contains 15 residues. The CDR3 loop is CASSFEGTGSRRLFF. The DNA of the CDR3 is TGTGCCAGCAGCTTCGAGGGGACAGGGTCGAGACGGCTGTTTTTT.

This clonotype has just a few counts. The chain combines TRBV18 with TRBJ1-3; D might be TRBD1 (5 bases). The CDR3 totals 14 residues. The V and J ends lost 5 bases and 1 base respectively, with 9 bases between them. Germline values: CDR1 KGHSH, CDR2 LQKENI. The CDR3 DNA sequence: TGTGCCAGCTCAGCGCAGGGTTCTGGAAACACCATATATTTT. Translation: CASSAQGSGNTIYF.

The chain recombines TRBV19 with TRBJ1-5; D call uncertain. The CDR3 is made up of 15 amino acids. Germline V gene data show CDR1 as LNHDA and CDR2 as SQIVND (reference sequence). The V gene lost 8 bases and the J gene lost 0 bases, with 14 bases spanning the gap. The CDR3 loop reads CASETQAYSNQPQHF. The CDR3 nucleotides read TGTGCCAGTGAGACCCAAGCGTATAGCAATCAGCCCCAGCATTTT.

This chain links TRBV20-1 with TRBJ1-1; possible D gene TRBD1, 5 bases. This CDR3 region has 13 residues. V lost 3 bases to trimming and J lost 0 bases, with 8 bases between them. Per germline, CDR1 DFQATT and CDR2 SNEGSKA (reference sequence). Here the CDR3 reads CSARQGLNTEAFF. CDR3 coding DNA: TGCAGTGCTAGGCAGGGATTGAACACTGAAGCTTTCTTT.

The chain uses TRBV20-1 and TRBJ1-5, with TRBD1 as a possible D gene (5 bases). The germline V gene encodes CDR1 DFQATT and CDR2 SNEGSKA (reference sequence). This CDR3 region has 15 residues. Trimming stripped 2 bases from V and 4 bases from J, with 15 bases between. CDR3 nucleotide sequence: TGCAGTGCTAGAATCTTGGGGGATGGTAATCAGCCCCAGCATTTT. It specifies CSARILGDGNQPQHF.

This clonotype was observed a handful of times. The genes are TRBV12-3 or TRBV12-4 and TRBJ2-7; D uncertain. This CDR3 region has 13 residues. V was cut by 2 bases and J by 0 bases, with 5 bases left in between. The CDR3 loop is CASSLLISYEQYF. The DNA for the CDR3 is TGTGCCAGCAGTTTATTGATCTCCTACGAGCAGTACTTC.

The chain is built from TRBV24-1 and TRBJ1-6; TRBD1 is a possible D gene (5 bases). CDR3 size: 10 residues. Trimming took off 12 bases at V and 10 bases at J, with 9 bases between the two ends. Germline lookup yields CDR1 KGHDR and CDR2 SFDVKD. In DNA, the CDR3 is TGTGCCCCCTGGGGGTCACCCCTCCACTTT. Residues: CAPWGSPLHF.

The J gene is TRBJ1-1, the V gene TRBV7-2, with D possibly being TRBD1 (5 bases). The V gene lost 5 bases and the J gene lost 3 bases, with 13 bases spanning the gap. The germline CDR1 and CDR2 sequences are SGHTA and FQGNSA. CDR3 length: 14 amino acids. In nucleotides, the CDR3 is TGTGCCAGCAGCCCAGCTGGGGGATACACTGAAGCTTTCTTT. It specifies CASSPAGGYTEAFF. Based on the CDR3 plus reference TRBV7-2 and TRBJ1-1, the full variable domain is GAGVSQSPSNKVTEKGKDVELRCDPISGHTALYWYRQSLGQGLEFLIYFQGNSAPDKSGLPSDRFSAERTGGSVSTLTIQRTQQEDSAVYLCASSPAGGYTEAFFGQGTRLTVV.

This clonotype was seen just once. No conserved phenylalanine or tryptophan is present at the end of the CDR3, so a read error is the likely explanation. Because the CDR3's place on the DNA is in doubt, the DNA is left out and the CDR3 is given as listed by TCRdb. The chain recombines TRBV12-3 or TRBV12-4 with TRBJ1-5; the listed D gene, TRBD1, was not tested against the DNA. The CDR3 extends over 10 residues, inclusive of both ends. CDR3 sequence reads: CASRFQRGAV.

This clonotype appeared many times. The chain carries TRBV5-1 and TRBJ1-2, with 7 nucleotides matching TRBD1. After removal of 0 bases from V and 3 bases from J, the junction contained 2 bases not matched to a gene. The CDR3 totals 14 residues. Germline values: CDR1 SGHRS, CDR2 YFSETQ. CDR3 in amino acids: CASSLGGTDYGYTF. The CDR3 DNA follows: TGCGCCAGCAGCTTGGGGGGGACAGACTATGGCTACACCTTC.

This clonotype has at least ten counts. The chain has TRBV4-3 and TRBJ2-2, with D uncertain. The CDR3 runs 12 residues. Germline V gives CDR1 LGHNA, CDR2 YSLEER. The V end lost 0 bases, the J end lost 6 bases, and 2 bases lay between the germline ends. The DNA of the CDR3 is TGCGCCAGCAGCCAAGATCCCGGGGAGCTGTTTTTT. This codes for CASSQDPGELFF.

The V gene is TRBV20-1, the J gene TRBJ2-1, with TRBD2 identical over 11 bases. Germline V lookup: CDR1 DFQATT, CDR2 SNEGSKA (reference sequence). This CDR3 has 13 residues. The J segment lost 7 bases and the V segment lost 4 bases, leaving 3 bases of the junction unmatched. CDR3 sequence (DNA): TGCAGTGCTATAGCGGGGGGGCCGAATGAGCAGTTCTTC. This translates into CSAIAGGPNEQFF.

The chain combines TRBV3-1 with TRBJ2-5; 13 positions agree with TRBD2. After removal of 4 bases from V and 5 bases from J, the junction contained 4 bases not matched to a gene. Germline CDR1 is LGHDT and CDR2 is YNNKEL (reference sequence). CDR3 length: 15 amino acids. This CDR3 is CASSPGTSGTETQYF. Here the CDR3 DNA reads TGTGCCAGCAGCCCCGGGACTAGCGGGACTGAGACCCAGTACTTC.

Concerning this clonotype: A read error may produce the germline difference seen at one junction end. This chain links TRBV7-7 with TRBJ1-2; 7 nucleotides align to TRBD1. Germline CDR1 reads SSHAT; CDR2 reads FNYEAQ (reference sequence). The length of the CDR3 is 14 residues. The CDR3 region is CASSRLVTGYGYTF. The CDR3 DNA reads as TGTGCTAGCAGCCGTTTAGTGACAGGGTATGGCTACACCTTC.

CDR3 sequence: CASSSCTSGGLETQYF. Here the CDR3 DNA reads TGTGCCAGCAGCTCGTGTACTAGCGGGGGATTAGAGACCCAGTACTTC. This chain joins TRBV7-2 and TRBJ2-5, with 11 bases matching TRBD2. CDR3 size: 16 residues. The V segment lost 4 bases and the J segment 4 bases; nucleotides outside the gene matches: 8. CDR1 is SGHTA and CDR2 is FQGNSA in the germline V gene.

This clonotype was counted ten times or more. V gene TRBV3-1 combines with J gene TRBJ2-2; D remains unclear. Germline lookup yields CDR1 LGHDT and CDR2 YNNKEL (reference sequence). This CDR3 is 13 amino acids long. V was cut by 2 bases and J by 7 bases, with 8 bases left in between. The CDR3 reads CASSQKLHGELFF. The CDR3 DNA follows: TGTGCCAGCAGCCAAAAACTGCACGGGGAGCTGTTTTTT.